Listed below are T cell receptor beta chains from one sample, sequenced in a study of T cell responses to AZD1222 COVID-19 vaccine. Only in-frame clones appear in the TCRdb table, and some are missing; sequencing was by immunoSEQ multiplex PCR. There are roughly 190,000 clones in the sample; roughly 92% occur only once, and 1% to 1.5% lies in the top ten. Sample: peripheral blood, taken on day 0 of AZD1222 vaccination. The receptors shown here come from an adult in good health. The conserved cysteine and the conserved F or W are not part of the CDR3 here. The order of the fields is D gene, V gene, J gene, CDR3 protein. A D gene is named only where the DNA matches it firmly.

TRBD2	TRBV5-1	TRBJ2-5	ASSLGGTSSPHQETQY
TRBD1	TRBV29-1	TRBJ1-1	SVGQGSAF
TRBD1	TRBV5-5	TRBJ2-7	ASSYGTGSYEQY
-	TRBV24-1	TRBJ1-1	ATSDEGYGEAF
-	TRBV18	TRBJ1-4	ASSRATNEKLF
-	TRBV6-2/TRBV6-3	TRBJ1-3	ASSYSSPGNTIY
TRBD1	TRBV19	TRBJ1-1	ASSIRGLAAF
TRBD1	TRBV9	TRBJ2-1	ASSVAAGGRSYNEQF
-	TRBV5-1	TRBJ2-1	ASSPSGQSIAYNEQF
-	TRBV18	TRBJ2-5	ASSPSQETQY
-	TRBV4-2	TRBJ2-7	ASSQEGMMRFDEQY
TRBD1	TRBV10-3	TRBJ2-7	ATSDRGPEQY
-	TRBV15	TRBJ1-1	ATSRRFGGGTEAF
TRBD1	TRBV19	TRBJ1-2	ASSIIPGGHGYT
-	TRBV6-2/TRBV6-3	TRBJ2-6	ASSYGGTGANVLT
-	TRBV3-1/TRBV3-2	TRBJ2-5	ASSQGPARGQETQY
-	TRBV12-3/TRBV12-4	TRBJ1-1	ASSFKADTEAF
TRBD1	TRBV3-1/TRBV3-2	TRBJ2-5	ASSRSGTGGAETQY
TRBD1	TRBV5-1	TRBJ2-5	ASNGGQGIQETQY
-	TRBV5-1	TRBJ1-2	ASRLGAEFGYT
TRBD1	TRBV7-2	TRBJ1-5	ASSLGQGSNQPQH
-	TRBV10-3	TRBJ1-6	AISTGTDNSPLH
-	TRBV6-5	TRBJ1-5	ASRDMDSGQPQH
-	TRBV12-3/TRBV12-4	TRBJ2-3	ASSPRGGDTQY
-	TRBV29-1	TRBJ2-5	SVSIRGETQY
-	TRBV19	TRBJ1-1	ASSTSPTNTEAF
-	TRBV28	TRBJ2-7	ASSFSYEQY
-	TRBV19	TRBJ1-1	ASREGTEAF
TRBD2	TRBV30	TRBJ2-5	AWRVSGETQY
-	TRBV19	TRBJ2-2	ASRPLRDTGELF
TRBD2	TRBV2	TRBJ2-7	ASSEERGRGEQY
TRBD2	TRBV5-4	TRBJ2-3	ASSPGTSGGSTDTQY
-	TRBV10-3	TRBJ2-7	AISPTGGTYEQY
TRBD1	TRBV9	TRBJ1-1	ASSGGQGIPAF
TRBD1	TRBV2	TRBJ1-6	ASSDRGPPLH
TRBD1	TRBV5-4	TRBJ2-5	ASSFQGAWEETQY
TRBD1	TRBV13	TRBJ2-3	ASSHLDRAPTDTQY
-	TRBV27	TRBJ2-5	ASSLSQSGKETQY
TRBD1	TRBV15	TRBJ1-1	ATSRDLVTGASTEAF
TRBD1	TRBV7-2	TRBJ1-1	ASSLDRGDEAF
-	TRBV6-8	TRBJ1-1	ASRGYDIQDMNTEAF
TRBD1	TRBV27	TRBJ1-2	ASRAGGNSGYGYT
-	TRBV19	TRBJ1-1	ASRGGRTLNTEAF
TRBD1	TRBV19	TRBJ2-2	ASSNTGGMSTGELF
-	TRBV12-3/TRBV12-4	TRBJ1-5	ASSLQGSPQH
-	TRBV6-5	TRBJ2-2	ASRRGGELF
-	TRBV4-2	TRBJ1-2	ASSQEGLDGYT
-	TRBV5-5	TRBJ1-2	ASSLDRQGNYGYT
-	TRBV3-1/TRBV3-2	TRBJ2-7	ASSHDSYEQY
-	TRBV6-2/TRBV6-3	TRBJ2-2	ASSVAFGGELF
-	TRBV5-8	TRBJ2-4	ASSFTGNLAKNIQY